These 29 T cell receptor beta chains came from one sample sequenced in a study of molecular identifiers for immune sequencing clone quantification. TCRdb processed the PCR reads anew with MiXCR; each CDR3 protein has one entry. The sample includes approximately 680,000 distinct CDR3 sequences, roughly 25% of them seen just once. Sample: naive CD8+ T cells from blood, with Jurkat cell RNA spiked in. Subset reported: FACS-sorted CD8+CD4-CCR7+CD45RA+ naive T cells. Source of these receptors: a human donor in good health. Some libraries in this study had Jurkat cell RNA spiked in.

This clonotype was seen only a few times. The CDR3 coding sequence is TGTGCCAGCAGCCAAGGGGCTAGCGGGGCCATAAGGGAGCTGTTTTTT. This translates into CASSQGASGAIRELFF. The J gene is TRBJ2-2, the V gene TRBV3-1; TRBD2 matches at 9 bases. Germline trimming cut 1 base from V and 9 bases from J; bases unmatched to any gene: 9. The CDR3 is made up of 16 amino acids. Germline CDR1 and CDR2: LGHDT and YNNKEL (reference sequence).

The table lists this clonotype with many counts. V is TRBV12-3 or TRBV12-4 and J is TRBJ2-4; 7 positions match TRBD1. Trimming at V came to 4 bases and at J to 3 bases, leaving 6 bases not matched to a gene. The CDR3 sequence is 15 residues long. DNA of the CDR3: TGTGCCAGCAGTTCGACAGGGATAGGCAAAAACATTCAGTACTTC. Its translation: CASSSTGIGKNIQYF.

This clonotype was seen only a few times. The chain is built from TRBV7-2 and TRBJ2-2, with D uncertain. The CDR3 runs to 12 residues. Germline-derived CDR1 and CDR2 are SGHTA and FQGNSA. Trimming removed 9 bases at V and 7 bases at J, with 12 bases between. CDR3 in DNA: TGTGCCAGTCAACCTGAAGTCGGGGAGCTGTTTTTT. Its translation: CASQPEVGELFF.

The rearrangement joins TRBV9 to TRBJ2-3; no clear D. Germline CDR1 is SGDLS and CDR2 is YYNGEE. With 0 bases removed from V and 2 bases from J, the gap between germline ends came to 10 bases. The CDR3 is 15 residues long. CDR3 in DNA: TGTGCCAGCAGCGTAGCCGGGCAGTTCACAGATACGCAGTATTTT. This codes for CASSVAGQFTDTQYF.

This clonotype was counted at least ten times. The chain uses TRBV27 and TRBJ2-7; possible D gene TRBD1, 6 bases. The CDR3 has 14 amino acids. Trimming shortened V by 2 bases and J by 5 bases, and 13 bases separated the two germline ends. CDR1 and CDR2 (germline): MNHEY, SMNVEV (reference sequence). Here the CDR3 DNA reads TGTGCCAGCAGTTTAGGGGGCCGAGCCAACGAGCAGTACTTC. Protein product: CASSLGGRANEQYF.

The chain employs TRBV7-2 and TRBJ1-5; D is ambiguous. The germline gives CDR1 SGHTA, CDR2 FQGNSA. The CDR3 sequence is 13 residues long. V lost 5 bases and J 3 bases, leaving 8 bases between the germline ends. The CDR3 coding sequence is TGTGCCAGCAGCACGACGGCCAATCAGCCCCAGCATTTT. Encoded protein: CASSTTANQPQHF. The whole variable domain, remainder taken from reference TRBV7-2 and TRBJ1-5, is GAGVSQSPSNKVTEKGKDVELRCDPISGHTALYWYRQSLGQGLEFLIYFQGNSAPDKSGLPSDRFSAERTGGSVSTLTIQRTQQEDSAVYLCASSTTANQPQHFGDGTRLSIL.

This clonotype was seen a handful of times. The chain joins TRBV30 to TRBJ2-7; D tentatively fits TRBD1 or TRBD2 (5 bases each). Per the germline V gene, CDR1 is GTSNPN and CDR2 is SVGIG (reference sequence). Between the trimmed V and J ends, which lost 5 bases and 6 bases, there was a span of 11 bases. The CDR3 is 11 residues long. In DNA, the CDR3 is TGTGCCTGGGGGACCCCAGGCGAGCAGTACTTC. Its translation is CAWGTPGEQYF.

This clonotype was seen many times. DNA for the CDR3: TGCGCCAGCAGCTTGCTCGGGGTCGTGACTGGGGAGCTGTTTTTT. Its translation: CASSLLGVVTGELFF. J is TRBJ2-2 and V is TRBV5-1, with D perhaps TRBD2 (5 bases). The germline V and J ends were trimmed by 1 base and 8 bases, with 15 bases remaining between them. Germline V gives CDR1 SGHRS, CDR2 YFSETQ. The length of the CDR3 is 15 residues. The whole variable domain, filled in from reference TRBV5-1 and TRBJ2-2, reads KAGVTQTPRYLIKTRGQQVTLSCSPISGHRSVSWYQQTPGQGLQFLFEYFSETQRNKGNFPGRFSGRQFSNSRSEMNVSTLELGDSALYLCASSLLGVVTGELFFGEGSRLTVL.

Of note for this clonotype: A much larger clone differs from this one at a single base, so this may be a read error. This sequence joins TRBV28 and TRBJ2-3; the D gene is possibly TRBD1 (6 bases). The DNA end lines up better with TRBJ2-4; the J call may be wrong. Germline CDR1 and CDR2: MDHEN and SYDVKM. The CDR3 runs to 17 residues. The CDR3 nucleotides read TGTGCCAGCATTTCAGCCTTGGGGGCTGGGCCCAAAAACATTCAGTACTTC. Translated, it gives CASISALGAGPKNIQYF.

This clonotype was recorded many times. The chain has TRBV7-9 and TRBJ2-3; weak D call: TRBD2 (6 bases). Trimming removed 2 bases at V and 7 bases at J, with 10 bases between. This CDR3 is 13 amino acids long. CDR1 and CDR2 (germline): SEHNR, FQNEAQ (reference sequence). This chain's CDR3 is CASSLSRDYTQYF. For the CDR3, the DNA is TGTGCCAGCAGCTTAAGCAGGGACTATACGCAGTATTTT.

A word on this clonotype: One junction end disagrees with the germline gene, perhaps due to a read error. V gene TRBV25-1 combines with J gene TRBJ2-1; D unclear. CDR3 length equals 11 residues. CDR1 is MGHDK and CDR2 is SYGVNS in the germline V gene. CDR3 region: CASTVSNERFF. The CDR3 nucleotides are TGTGCCAGTACAGTATCCAATGAGCGGTTCTTC. Variable domain in full (rest from reference TRBV25-1 and TRBJ2-1): EADIYQTPRYLVIGTGKKITLECSQTMGHDKMYWYQQDPGMELHLIHYSYGVNSTEKGDLSSESTVSRIRTEHFPLTLESARPSHTSQYLCASTVSNERFFGPGTRLTVL.

The rearrangement joins TRBV28 to TRBJ2-4; possibly TRBD1 for D (5 bases). The ends were cut back, 7 bases at V and 0 bases at J, with 16 bases in the middle. Germline assignment: CDR1 MDHEN and CDR2 SYDVKM. The CDR3 consists of 16 residues. The CDR3 loop is CASTPPTGIAKNIQYF. The CDR3 nucleotides are TGTGCCAGCACTCCCCCCACAGGCATAGCCAAAAACATTCAGTACTTC.

V is TRBV11-2 and J is TRBJ2-7; 8 bases are a match to TRBD1. CDR1 SGHAT and CDR2 FQNNGV come from the germline V gene. The CDR3 runs to 15 residues. The trim removed 3 bases at V and 3 bases at J, leaving 7 bases unmatched. In nucleotides, the CDR3 is TGTGCCAGCAGCTTGGACAGGGCTAATGGCTACGAGCAGTACTTC. Its protein is CASSLDRANGYEQYF.

This clonotype was picked up a small number of times. In nucleotides, the CDR3 is TGTGCCAGTAGTAGGGGACTAGCAGTCTACAATGAGCAGTTCTTC. Amino acids: CASSRGLAVYNEQFF. The chain is built from TRBV19 and TRBJ2-1; 9 bases fit TRBD2. Germline values: CDR1 LNHDA, CDR2 SQIVND (reference sequence). The CDR3 is 15 residues long. The V segment lost 4 bases and the J segment 3 bases; nucleotides outside the gene matches: 4.

The chain's CDR3 is CASSLDPRQISTELFF. As DNA, the CDR3 is TGTGCCAGCAGCTTAGACCCAAGACAGATTTCTACGGAACTGTTTTTT. The J gene is TRBJ1-4, the V gene TRBV7-9, with a possible D match to TRBD1 (5 bases). The ends were cut back, 1 base at V and 12 bases at J, with 21 bases in the middle. Germline loops: CDR1 SEHNR, CDR2 FQNEAQ (reference sequence). The length of the CDR3 is 16 residues.

With regard to this clonotype: A much larger clone lies a single base off, so this may be a read error. This likely comes from a read error, as the CDR3 has no conserved phenylalanine or tryptophan at its end. The chain joins TRBV3-1 to TRBJ1-5; the match to TRBD1 covers 10 bases. Per the germline V gene, CDR1 is LGHDT and CDR2 is YNNKEL (reference sequence). The CDR3 spans 16 residues. CDR3 bases: TGTGCCAGCAGCAAAGAGGGACAGGGGTACAATCAGCCCCAGCATCTT. This gives the protein CASSKEGQGYNQPQHL.

Of note for this clonotype: It may be a read error: a sequence one base away is much more abundant. The rearrangement uses TRBV4-1 and TRBJ1-1; TRBD1 is a possible D gene (5 bases). The CDR3 spans 12 residues. The germline CDR1 and CDR2 sequences are MGHRA and YSYEKL. The V and J ends lost 2 bases and 8 bases respectively, with 9 bases between them. This CDR3 is CASSQKNREAFF. CDR3 nucleotide sequence: TGCGCCAGCAGCCAAAAAAACAGGGAAGCTTTCTTT.

The genes are TRBV28 and TRBJ2-7; a possible D gene is TRBD1 (6 bases). Germline values: CDR1 MDHEN, CDR2 SYDVKM. The CDR3 extends over 14 amino acids. V was trimmed by 5 bases and J by 10 bases, leaving 21 bases between them. The CDR3 DNA is TGTGCCAGCAGTCTCAGGGGCTCACTCTTCGGTCAGTACTTC. Translated, it gives CASSLRGSLFGQYF.

About this clonotype: Because it lacks the conserved phenylalanine or tryptophan at the end, this CDR3 is likely a read error. The V call is TRBV12-3 or TRBV12-4, the J call TRBJ2-7; 8 bases fit TRBD2. V was clipped by 5 bases and J by 0 bases; unmatched bases: 3. This CDR3 has 14 amino acids. The CDR3 reads CASSLSGSSYEQYL. The CDR3 nucleotides are TGTGCCAGCAGTCTAAGCGGGAGCTCCTACGAGCAGTACCTC.

This clonotype has just a few counts. V is TRBV13 and J is TRBJ2-2, with TRBD1 as a possible D gene (6 bases). The CDR3 totals 13 residues. The V and J ends lost 7 bases and 6 bases respectively, with 12 bases between them. The germline V gene encodes CDR1 PRHDT and CDR2 FYEKMQ (reference sequence). The CDR3 region has the DNA TGTGCCAGCATGTTGGGGGCCGCCGGGGAGCTGTTTTTT. Amino acids: CASMLGAAGELFF.

A few counts support this clonotype. A read error is possible here, since a much larger clone lies one base away. The gene calls are TRBV5-6 and TRBJ2-7; D is perhaps TRBD2 (6 bases). The CDR3 totals 14 residues. CDR1 and CDR2 from the germline V gene are SGHDT and YYEEEE. The chain's CDR3 is CASSLSGSTYERYF. CDR3 DNA: TGTGCCAGCAGCTTGTCCGGGAGTACCTACGAGCGGTACTTC.

Regarding this clonotype: A junction end diverges from the germline sequence, so it may reflect a read error. The CDR3 sequence is CSARDLFSPHPNAGELFF. CDR3 nucleotides: TGCAGTGCTAGAGATCTGTTTTCTCCCCATCCGAACGCCGGGGAGCTGTTTTTT. The rearrangement joins TRBV20-1 to TRBJ2-2, with no clear D. In germline, CDR1 is DFQATT, CDR2 SNEGSKA (reference sequence). The CDR3 covers 18 residues.

This clonotype was counted a few times. This chain connects TRBV18 to TRBJ2-5; 7 bases agree with TRBD2. The V and J ends lost 6 bases and 3 bases, in that order; junction bases with no gene match: 10. From germline, CDR1 is KGHSH and CDR2 LQKENI. This CDR3 spans 15 amino acids. CDR3 in amino acids: CASSASLGLEETQYF. In nucleotides, the CDR3 is TGTGCCAGCTCGGCTAGCCTCGGACTAGAAGAGACCCAGTACTTC. Supplemented by reference TRBV18 and TRBJ2-5, the full variable domain reads NAGVMQNPRHLVRRRGQEARLRCSPMKGHSHVYWYRQLPEEGLKFMVYLQKENIIDESGMPKERFSAEFPKEGPSILRIQQVVRGDSAAYFCASSASLGLEETQYFGPGTRLLVL.

The CDR3 nucleotides are TGCGCCAGCAGCGGGTCCCGAGGCCGGGACTATGGCTACACCTTC. Translating gives CASSGSRGRDYGYTF. The chain recombines TRBV4-3 with TRBJ1-2; no clear D. The CDR3 runs to 15 residues. Deletions cut 5 bases from V and 3 bases from J, with 16 bases between. In germline, CDR1 is LGHNA, CDR2 YSLEER.

This clonotype has ten or more counts. CDR3 sequence reads: CASSLSALDTQYF. The CDR3 nucleotides read TGTGCCAGCAGTTTATCGGCACTCGATACGCAGTATTTT. The J gene is TRBJ2-3, the V gene TRBV28; D is ambiguous. Trimming pared 1 base from V and 6 bases from J, leaving 8 bases between. Looked up from germline, CDR1 is MDHEN and CDR2 is SYDVKM. The CDR3 covers 13 residues.

This clonotype was observed at least ten times. The V and J genes are TRBV7-6 and TRBJ2-3; 10 bases match TRBD2. Germline V gene data show CDR1 as SGHVS and CDR2 as FNYEAQ. This CDR3 is built from 16 residues. The ends lost 3 bases at V and 3 bases at J; junction bases unmatched: 6. The CDR3 sequence: CASSFKSGGGTDTQYF. DNA of the CDR3: TGTGCCAGCAGCTTCAAAAGCGGGGGGGGGACAGATACGCAGTATTTT.

V and J are TRBV9 and TRBJ2-1, with D possibly called TRBD1 or TRBD2 (6 bases each). The germline gives CDR1 SGDLS, CDR2 YYNGEE. The CDR3 has 16 amino acids. The germline V and J ends were trimmed by 3 bases and 4 bases, with 17 bases remaining between them. The CDR3 DNA reads TGTGCCAGCAGCGCCAAGACAGGAAGCGGGTACAATGAGCAGTTCTTC. Translating it yields CASSAKTGSGYNEQFF.

With respect to this clonotype: One end of the junction varies from germline; a read error may be responsible. The CDR3 sequence is CASNQERGGAGLYEQYF. DNA for the CDR3: TGCGCCAGCAACCAAGAAAGAGGGGGGGCCGGGCTCTACGAGCAGTACTTC. This rearrangement joins TRBV4-3 to TRBJ2-7; D is perhaps TRBD2 (7 bases). The germline gives CDR1 LGHNA, CDR2 YSLEER. CDR3 size: 17 residues.

This clonotype has a count of ten or more. The genes are TRBV28 and TRBJ1-5, with D hard to call. CDR1 MDHEN and CDR2 SYDVKM come from the germline V gene. The V and J ends lost 3 bases and 1 base respectively, with 10 bases between them. The CDR3 spans 15 residues. DNA for the CDR3: TGTGCCAGCAGTTTGAGGGCAGCCAGCAATCAGCCCCAGCATTTT. It encodes CASSLRAASNQPQHF.